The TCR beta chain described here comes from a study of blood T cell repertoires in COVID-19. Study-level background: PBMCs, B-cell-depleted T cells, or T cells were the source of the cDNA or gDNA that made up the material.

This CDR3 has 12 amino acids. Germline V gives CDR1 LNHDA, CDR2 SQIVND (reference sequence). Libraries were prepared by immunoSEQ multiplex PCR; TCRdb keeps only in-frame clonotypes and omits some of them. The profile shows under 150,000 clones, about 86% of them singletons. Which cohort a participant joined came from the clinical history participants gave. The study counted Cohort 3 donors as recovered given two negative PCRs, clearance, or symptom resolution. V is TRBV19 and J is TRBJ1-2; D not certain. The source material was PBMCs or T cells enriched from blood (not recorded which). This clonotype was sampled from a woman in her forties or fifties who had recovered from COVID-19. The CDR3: CTSGSFNYGYTF. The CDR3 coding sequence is TGTACTTCCGGGAGTTTTAACTATGGCTACACCTTC.